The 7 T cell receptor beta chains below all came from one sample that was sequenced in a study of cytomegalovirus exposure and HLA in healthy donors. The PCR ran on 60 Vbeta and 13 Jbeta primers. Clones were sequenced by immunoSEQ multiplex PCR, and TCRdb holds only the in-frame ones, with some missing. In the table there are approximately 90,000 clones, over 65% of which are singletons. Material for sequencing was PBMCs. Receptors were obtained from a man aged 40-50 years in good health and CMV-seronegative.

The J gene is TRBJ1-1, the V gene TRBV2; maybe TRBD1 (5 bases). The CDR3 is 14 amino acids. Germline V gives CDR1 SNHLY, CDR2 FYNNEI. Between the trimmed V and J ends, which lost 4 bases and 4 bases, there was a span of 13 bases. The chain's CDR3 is CASSASREVTEAFF. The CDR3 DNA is TGTGCCAGCAGTGCTTCCAGGGAGGTCACTGAAGCTTTCTTT.

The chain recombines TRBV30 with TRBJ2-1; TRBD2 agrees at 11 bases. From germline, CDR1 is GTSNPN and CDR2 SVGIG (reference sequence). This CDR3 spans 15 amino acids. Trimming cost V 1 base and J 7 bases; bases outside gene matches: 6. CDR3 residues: CAWSGASGRRNEQFF. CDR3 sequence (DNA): TGTGCCTGGAGTGGGGCTAGCGGGAGGCGAAATGAGCAGTTCTTC. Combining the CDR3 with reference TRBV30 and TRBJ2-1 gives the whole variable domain SQTIHQWPATLVQPVGSPLSLECTVEGTSNPNLYWYRQAAGRGLQLLFYSVGIGQISSEVPQNLSASRPQDRQFILSSKKLLLSDSGFYLCAWSGASGRRNEQFFGPGTRLTVL.

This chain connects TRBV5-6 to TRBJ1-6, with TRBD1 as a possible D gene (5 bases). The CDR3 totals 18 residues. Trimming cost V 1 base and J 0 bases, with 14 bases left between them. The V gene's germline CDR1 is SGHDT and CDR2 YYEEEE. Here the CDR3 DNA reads TGTGCCAGCAGCTTGAAATTTCTCGGGGGCTCCTATAATTCACCCCTCCACTTT. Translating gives CASSLKFLGGSYNSPLHF.

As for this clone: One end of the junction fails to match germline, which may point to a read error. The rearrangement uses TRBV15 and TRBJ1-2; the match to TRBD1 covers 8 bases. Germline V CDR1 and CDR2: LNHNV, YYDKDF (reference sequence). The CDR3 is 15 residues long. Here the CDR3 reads CATSRDATGAYGCTF. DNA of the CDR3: TGTGCCACCAGCAGAGATGCGACAGGGGCGTATGGCTGCACCTTC.

The CDR3 here is CASSPQANTEAFF. CDR3 nucleotides: TGTGCCAGCAGCCCCCAAGCGAACACTGAAGCTTTCTTT. The chain joins TRBV2 to TRBJ1-1; D is unresolved. V lost 6 bases and J 1 base, leaving 9 bases between the germline ends. CDR3 length: 13 amino acids. The germline V gene encodes CDR1 SNHLY and CDR2 FYNNEI.

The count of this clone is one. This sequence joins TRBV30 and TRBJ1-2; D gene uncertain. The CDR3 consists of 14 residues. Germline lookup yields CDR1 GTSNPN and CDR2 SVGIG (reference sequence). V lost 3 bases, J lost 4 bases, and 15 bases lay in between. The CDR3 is CAWRIGGRSYGYTF. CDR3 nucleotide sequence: TGTGCCTGGAGGATCGGAGGGAGGTCCTATGGCTACACCTTC.

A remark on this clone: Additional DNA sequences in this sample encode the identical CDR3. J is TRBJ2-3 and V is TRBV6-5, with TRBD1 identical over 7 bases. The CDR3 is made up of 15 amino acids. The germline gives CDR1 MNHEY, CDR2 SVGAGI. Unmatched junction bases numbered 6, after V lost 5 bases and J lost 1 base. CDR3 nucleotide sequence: TGTGCCAGCAGTGCAGGGGGATCGGGCACAGATACGCAGTATTTT. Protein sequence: CASSAGGSGTDTQYF.